The sequence of this T cell receptor (beta chain) was determined in a study of CD8+CD57+ T cells in acquired aplastic anemia (dated 2018 in TCRdb). Study-wide context: A mean of about 3.2 ug of DNA, ranging from roughly 0.18 to 30 ug, was extracted from sorted CD4+ and CD8+ cells. Healthy donor samples averaged roughly 9.8 million reads for CD4+ and under 12 million for CD8+ cells.

In the study, sorted CD4+ and CD8+ blood T cells from patients with severe aplastic anemia and from healthy subjects underwent deep sequencing of TCR repertoires. Ficoll-Paque density gradient centrifugation was used to isolate peripheral blood mononuclear cells. Before DNA extraction, CD4+ and CD8+ T cells were sorted by FACS or by magnetic beads. General conclusions and limits of the study: CD8+ Simpson's diversity did not differ significantly between patients and healthy controls (P=0.060). Twenty-nine CD8+ CDR3 sequences were found in both patients and controls but appeared to be highly expressed in patients and within the immunodominant clones of the patients.

Profiling of TCR beta VDJ combinations and CDR3 sequences used genomic DNA as the template. An Illumina HiSeq 2000 was used for TCR repertoire sequencing. Per the source publication's procedure: Repertoires were assessed using TRBV/TRBJ rearrangement plots, CDR3 size and DJ length profiles, and Simpson's diversity index. Whichever DNA sequence was most abundant in the deep sequencing data was defined as the immunodominant clone. CDR3 amino acid sequences were checked for sharing between subjects and were compared against published repertoires and the VDJdb database. TCRdb trimmed the raw reads at Q25, called clones with MiXCR and kept productive beta chains. Entries that share a CDR3 protein sequence are merged under the most common genes and DNA. TCRdb's processing, not the authors' own work, is the source of the V and J calls. The sample table records about 210,000 distinct CDR3 sequences; 60% to 65% of these occur just once. The ten largest account for 25% to 30% of the sample.

As regards this clonotype: No cognate antigen has been identified for it. The input lacks base qualities; no much larger clone sits a single base away.

Between the V and J ends, shortened by 1 base and 8 bases respectively, the junction contains 9 bases. The CDR3 covers 12 residues, taking in both the cysteine and the phenylalanine. The read is trimmed to its CDR3 DNA, 36 bases read in frame from base 1. The germline V gene gives CDR1 as SGDLS and CDR2 as YYNGEE. The chain was built from TRBV9 and TRBJ1-1, with a weak D call of TRBD1 (5 bases match). This TCR came from a human donor in good health. The sequencing input was sorted CD4+, CD8+, or CD8+CD57+ T cells (not recorded which) from PBMCs. The DNA is as follows: TGTGCCAGCAGCGTACAGGGAGCCGAAGCTTTCTTT. Its translation reads: CASSVQGAEAFF.